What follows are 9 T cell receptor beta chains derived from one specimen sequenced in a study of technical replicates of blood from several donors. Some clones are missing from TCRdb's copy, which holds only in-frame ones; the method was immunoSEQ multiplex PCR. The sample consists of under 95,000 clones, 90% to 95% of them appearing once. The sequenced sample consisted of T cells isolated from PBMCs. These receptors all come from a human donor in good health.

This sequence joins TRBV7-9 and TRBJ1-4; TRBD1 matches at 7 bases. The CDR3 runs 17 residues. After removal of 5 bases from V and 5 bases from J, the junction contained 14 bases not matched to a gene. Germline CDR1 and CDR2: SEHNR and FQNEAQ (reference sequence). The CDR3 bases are TGTGCCAGCAGCCCCGCTCATACCGGGACAGCGAATGAAAAACTGTTTTTT. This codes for CASSPAHTGTANEKLFF.

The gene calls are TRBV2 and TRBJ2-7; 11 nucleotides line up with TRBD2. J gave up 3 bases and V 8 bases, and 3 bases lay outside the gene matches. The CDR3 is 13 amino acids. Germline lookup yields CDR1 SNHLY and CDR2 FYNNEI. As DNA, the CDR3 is TGTGCCAGCGGACTAGCGGGCTACTACGAGCAGTACTTC. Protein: CASGLAGYYEQYF.

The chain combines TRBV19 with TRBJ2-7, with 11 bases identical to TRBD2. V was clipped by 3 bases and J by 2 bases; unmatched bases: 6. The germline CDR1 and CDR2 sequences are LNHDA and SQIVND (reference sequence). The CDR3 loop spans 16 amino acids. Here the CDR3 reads CASSILSSGGAYEQYF. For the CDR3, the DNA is TGTGCCAGTAGTATTCTCAGTAGCGGGGGGGCCTACGAGCAGTACTTC.

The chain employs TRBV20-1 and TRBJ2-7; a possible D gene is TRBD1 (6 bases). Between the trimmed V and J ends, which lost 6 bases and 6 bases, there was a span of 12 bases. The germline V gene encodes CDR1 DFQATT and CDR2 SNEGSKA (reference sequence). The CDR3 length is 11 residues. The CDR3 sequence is CSARNRAEQYF. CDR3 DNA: TGCAGTGCCCGGAACAGGGCCGAGCAGTACTTC.

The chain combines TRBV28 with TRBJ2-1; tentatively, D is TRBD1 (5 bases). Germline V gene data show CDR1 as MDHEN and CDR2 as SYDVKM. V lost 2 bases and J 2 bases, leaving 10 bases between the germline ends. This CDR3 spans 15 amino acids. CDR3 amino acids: CASSLRGRPYNEQFF. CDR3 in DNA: TGTGCCAGCAGTTTAAGGGGTCGCCCCTACAATGAGCAGTTCTTC.

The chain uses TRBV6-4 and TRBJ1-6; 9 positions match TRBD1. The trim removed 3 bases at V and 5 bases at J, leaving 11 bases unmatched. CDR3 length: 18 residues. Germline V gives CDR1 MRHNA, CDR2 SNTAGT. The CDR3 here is CASSEGTGKVKDNSPLHF. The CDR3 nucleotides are TGTGCCAGCAGTGAAGGGACAGGGAAAGTAAAGGATAATTCACCCCTCCACTTT.

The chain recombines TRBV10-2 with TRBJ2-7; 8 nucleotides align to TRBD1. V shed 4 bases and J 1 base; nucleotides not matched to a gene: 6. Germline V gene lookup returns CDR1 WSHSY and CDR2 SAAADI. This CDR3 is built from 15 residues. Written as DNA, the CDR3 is TGCGCCAGCAGTGCGGGACAGGAAGAATCCTACGAGCAGTACTTC. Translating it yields CASSAGQEESYEQYF.

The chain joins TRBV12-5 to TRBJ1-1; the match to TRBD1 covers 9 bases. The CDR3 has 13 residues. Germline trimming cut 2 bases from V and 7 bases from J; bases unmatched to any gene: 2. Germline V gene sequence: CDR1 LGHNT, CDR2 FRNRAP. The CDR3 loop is CASGLTGQGEAFF. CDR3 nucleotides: TGTGCTAGTGGTTTGACGGGACAGGGTGAAGCTTTCTTT. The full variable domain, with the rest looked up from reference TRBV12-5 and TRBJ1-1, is DARVTQTPRHKVTEMGQEVTMRCQPILGHNTVFWYRQTMMQGLELLAYFRNRAPLDDSGMPKDRFSAEMPDATLATLKIQPSEPRDSAVYFCASGLTGQGEAFFGQGTRLTVV.

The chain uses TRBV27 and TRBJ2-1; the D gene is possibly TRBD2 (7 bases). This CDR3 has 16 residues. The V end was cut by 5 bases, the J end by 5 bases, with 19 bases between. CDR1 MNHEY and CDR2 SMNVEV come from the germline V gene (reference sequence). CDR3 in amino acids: CASSRRGEGRDNEQFF. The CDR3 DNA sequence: TGTGCCAGCAGTAGGAGGGGGGAGGGCCGGGACAATGAGCAGTTCTTC.